The T cell receptor (beta chain) under discussion was sequenced for a study of CXCR3-negative and CXCR3-positive naive CD8 T cells. Looking at the study overall: Sequencing yielded approximately 130 million TRB reads, roughly 1.5 +/- 0.3 million per library.

Remarks on this clonotype: What it binds is unknown.

Libraries of TRB cDNA were made by 5' RACE and carried UMIs. Following a re-call of the 5' RACE reads, TCRdb has one entry per CDR3 protein and lacks DNA. The ten most abundant clones cover approximately 0.58% of a sample with under 85,000 distinct CDR3 sequences. CDR3 length: 13 amino acids. CDR1 and CDR2 from the germline V gene are WSHSY and SAAADI. General study results and limits: Higher TRB CDR3 hydrophobicity marked CXCR3-positive naive cells relative to CXCR3-negative naive cells. TRBV-TRBJ usage was similar across naive CXCR3 subsets but distinct in memory cells. Both of the naive subsets showed about the same high diversity, but memory CD8+ cells had much less.

Those CD8+ T cells considered naive were CD45RO-CCR7+CD27+CD95-. The TCR sequence derives from a human donor in good health. Some clones in this sample may be carry-over from other donors' samples. Material: naive CXCR3+ CD8+ T cells from blood. Stated subset: CD45RO-CCR7+CD27+CD95- naive CD8+ T cells expressing CXCR3 (TNR3+). The J gene is TRBJ2-7, the V gene TRBV10-2. The CDR3 sequence: CASLAYLSYEQYF.